A selection of T cell receptor beta chains follows, all from one sample in a study of blood T cell repertoires in COVID-19. Sequenced by immunoSEQ multiplex PCR; TCRdb stores in-frame clones only, minus some. The profile shows around 330,000 clones, about 91% of them singletons. The specimen was PBMCs or T cells enriched from blood (not recorded which). The receptors were gathered from a woman under 30 who had recovered from COVID-19. The CDR3 runs from the conserved cysteine through the conserved F or W. A D gene is named only where the DNA matches it firmly. Not all rows give a size; the values are once, few, many and, for expanded clones, a class.

cdr3_length clone_size d_call v_call cdr3_aa
14 - TRBD1 TRBV6-5 CASVPTGGLGAQYF
16 once TRBD2 TRBV19 CASSPGLAGVPDTQYF
16 once TRBD1 TRBV28 CASEDYRGTGNSPLHF
14 - - TRBV5-5 CASSLEAGLYGYTF
14 - TRBD1 TRBV2 CASRGTGGGDTQYF
19 - TRBD2 TRBV7-6 CASSWAGERGGTGSDTQYF
15 - - TRBV19 CASSIVTIEAGELFF
16 - - TRBV7-9 CASSQPWRGGRNEQFF
14 - TRBD1 TRBV20-1 CSASGQGPHEKLFF
15 - - TRBV7-9 CASSLDVRGNSPLHF
15 - TRBD1 TRBV28 CASSPGTGDTYEQYF
15 - - TRBV27 CASSLEGYSNQPQHF
17 - - TRBV4-3 CASSQDESAGHNSPLHF
11 - - TRBV12-3/TRBV12-4 CASSRQNGYTF
14 - - TRBV11-2 CASSWGSGLGEQYF
14 - - TRBV28 CASSFGVETGELFF
14 - - TRBV9 CASSPGGAHHPQHF
16 - - TRBV30 CAWRRHSTLVPDTQYF
15 few - TRBV7-2 CASSSNTGLNTEAFF
12 once - TRBV19 CASSSGVNEQFF
17 - TRBD1 TRBV10-3 CAISESLERQGNTEAFF
14 once - TRBV7-2 CASSLGHTNYGYTF
12 - - TRBV12-3/TRBV12-4 CASRQPRTEAFF
17 once - TRBV5-5 CASSFHVVAFGTDTQYF
14 - TRBD2 TRBV28 CASSLSSGGNEQFF
15 - - TRBV7-2 CASSLAGSESSPLHF
18 - - TRBV7-3 CASSLTSAGLSSYNEQFF
13 - - TRBV14 CASSQPNSYGYTF
15 - - TRBV18 CASSQSVSGDTEAFF
12 once - TRBV30 CAWSPRVGELFF
18 - TRBD1 TRBV11-2 CASSLESPGDRARNEQFF
14 few TRBD1 TRBV5-1 CASSLGQGLGEQYF
14 - TRBD1 TRBV5-1 CASSSQGADEKLFF
15 - - TRBV7-2 CASSLILQGNTEAFF
19 - TRBD2 TRBV28 CASSYHTSGSDKGGDTQYF
15 - TRBD1 TRBV10-3 CAIRSLGGRVLEQYF
16 - - TRBV2 CASSEIRLAGNTEAFF
18 - - TRBV12-5 CASGLVLGRDQPNTEAFF
13 - - TRBV7-3 CASSSNMNTEAFF
14 - - TRBV7-2 CASSLASGSTEAFF
17 - TRBD2 TRBV4-2 CASSQVAGGQLQETQYF
18 - TRBD2 TRBV5-1 CASSFLPLAGASTDTQYF
15 - TRBD2 TRBV5-1 CASSLRAGVRDTQYF
14 - TRBD1 TRBV9 CASSAGRQGDEQFF
15 few TRBD1 TRBV7-9 CASSLGAGGDYGYTF
12 once TRBD1 TRBV12-3/TRBV12-4 CASRGGQGRLFF
14 - TRBD1 TRBV27 CASSPGTGGYEQYF
13 once - TRBV6-5 CASSFTGNQPQHF
13 - - TRBV2 CASSDTGNQPQHF
14 - - TRBV7-9 CASGFTGLGVTQYF
14 - TRBD1 TRBV19 CASSPRTGVYGYTF
15 - TRBD1 TRBV27 CASRQNRGMIYEQYF